This T cell receptor (beta chain) was captured by sequencing in a study of blood T cell repertoires in COVID-19. Profiled with immunoSEQ multiplex PCR; TCRdb holds only in-frame clones, not every one. The sample holds roughly 230,000 clones; approximately 88% are singletons and the top ten take around 27%. Trimming removed 0 bases at V and 2 bases at J, with 10 bases between. The germline CDR1 and CDR2 sequences are MNHEY and SVGAGI. The CDR3 totals 15 residues. This TCR was sampled from a man between 40 and 49 years old with acute or convalescent COVID-19. The V call is TRBV6-5, the J call TRBJ1-2; D is perhaps TRBD1 (5 bases). Specimen: peripheral blood. CDR3 residues: CASSYSSTANYGYTF. The CDR3 bases are TGTGCCAGCAGTTACTCTTCGACAGCCAACTATGGCTACACCTTC.